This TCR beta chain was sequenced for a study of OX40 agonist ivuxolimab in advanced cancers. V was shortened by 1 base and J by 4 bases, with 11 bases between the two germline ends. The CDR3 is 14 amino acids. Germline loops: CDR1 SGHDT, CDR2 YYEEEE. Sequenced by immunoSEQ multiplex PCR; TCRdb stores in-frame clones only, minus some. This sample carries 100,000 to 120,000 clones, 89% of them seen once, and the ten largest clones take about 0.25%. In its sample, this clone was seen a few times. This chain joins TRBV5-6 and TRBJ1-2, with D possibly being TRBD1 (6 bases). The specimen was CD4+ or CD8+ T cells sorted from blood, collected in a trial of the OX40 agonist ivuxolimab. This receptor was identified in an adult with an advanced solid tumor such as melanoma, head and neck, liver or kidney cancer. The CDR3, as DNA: TGTGCCAGCAGCTTGCGGACAGAGCGCTATGGCTACACCTTC. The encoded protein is CASSLRTERYGYTF.